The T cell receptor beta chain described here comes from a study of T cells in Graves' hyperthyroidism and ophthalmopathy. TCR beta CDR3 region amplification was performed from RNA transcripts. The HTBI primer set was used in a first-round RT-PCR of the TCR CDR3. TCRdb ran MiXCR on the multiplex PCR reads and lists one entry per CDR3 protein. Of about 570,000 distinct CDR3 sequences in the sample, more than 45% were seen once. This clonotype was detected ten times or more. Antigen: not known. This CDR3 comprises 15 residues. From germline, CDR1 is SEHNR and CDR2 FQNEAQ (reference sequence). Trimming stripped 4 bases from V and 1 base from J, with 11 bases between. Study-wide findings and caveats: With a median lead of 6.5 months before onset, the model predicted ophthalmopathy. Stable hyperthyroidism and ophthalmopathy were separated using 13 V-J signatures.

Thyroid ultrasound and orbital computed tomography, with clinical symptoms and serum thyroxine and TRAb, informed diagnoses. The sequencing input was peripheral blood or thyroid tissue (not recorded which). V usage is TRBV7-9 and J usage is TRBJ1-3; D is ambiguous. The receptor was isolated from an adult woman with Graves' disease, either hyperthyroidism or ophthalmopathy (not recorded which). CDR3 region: CASSYLGRSGNTIYF. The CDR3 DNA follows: TGTGCCAGCAGCTATCTCGGGCGGTCTGGAAACACCATATATTTT.